Shown below are 29 T cell receptor beta chains from a single sample sequenced in a study of T cell responses to AZD1222 COVID-19 vaccine. The table came from immunoSEQ multiplex PCR; TCRdb's copy has only in-frame clones and leaves some out. The sample consists of around 170,000 clones, approximately 91% of them appearing once. The sequencing here drew on peripheral blood, taken on day 0 of AZD1222 vaccination. Source of these receptors: an adult in good health.

The rearrangement uses TRBV7-3 and TRBJ2-3; the D call may be TRBD1 or TRBD2 (5 bases each). Germline-derived CDR1 and CDR2 are SGHTA and FQGTGA. Trimming pared 3 bases from V and 5 bases from J, leaving 9 bases between. The CDR3 sequence is 13 residues long. DNA for the CDR3: TGTGCCAGCAGCTTTTCGAGGGGAGATACGCAGTATTTT. This codes for CASSFSRGDTQYF.

This rearrangement joins TRBV14 to TRBJ1-2; D unresolved. CDR3 length: 14 amino acids. The V gene lost 3 bases and the J gene lost 4 bases, with 12 bases spanning the gap. Germline V gene sequence: CDR1 SGHDN, CDR2 FVKESK. CDR3: CASSQTDGLYGYTF. The CDR3 nucleotides are TGTGCCAGCAGCCAGACCGACGGACTCTATGGCTACACCTTC.

The chain couples TRBV4-3 to TRBJ2-2; either TRBD1 or TRBD2 may fit D (5 bases each). The CDR3 is 13 amino acids. Trimming stripped 5 bases from V and 5 bases from J, with 9 bases between. Germline loops: CDR1 LGHNA, CDR2 YSLEER. The CDR3 nucleotides read TGCGCCAGCAGCAAAGGGGAGACCGGGGAGCTGTTTTTT. Translation: CASSKGETGELFF.

The genes are TRBV19 and TRBJ1-1; the D is unclear. V was trimmed by 3 bases and J by 0 bases, leaving 5 bases between them. The CDR3 has 13 residues. Germline assignment: CDR1 LNHDA and CDR2 SQIVND (reference sequence). Written as DNA, the CDR3 is TGTGCCAGTAGTATGTATATGAACACTGAAGCTTTCTTT. This codes for CASSMYMNTEAFF.

This clone has only one observation. The chain joins TRBV7-2 to TRBJ1-1, with D possibly TRBD1 on 6 matching bases. Trimming removed 6 bases from V and 6 bases from J, with 14 bases in between. The CDR3 is 13 amino acids. Germline lookup yields CDR1 SGHTA and CDR2 FQGNSA. CDR3 DNA sequence: TGTGCCAGCAGGTACGGACAGTGGGCTGAAGCTTTCTTT. Protein product: CASRYGQWAEAFF. Looking up the rest from reference TRBV7-2 and TRBJ1-1 gives the full variable domain: GAGVSQSPSNKVTEKGKDVELRCDPISGHTALYWYRQSLGQGLEFLIYFQGNSAPDKSGLPSDRFSAERTGGSVSTLTIQRTQQEDSAVYLCASRYGQWAEAFFGQGTRLTVV.

This clone showed up just once. This chain links TRBV27 with TRBJ2-1, with TRBD1 matching 7 bases. V gave up 0 bases and J gave up 4 bases; unmatched junction bases: 9. The germline V gene has CDR1 MNHEY and CDR2 SMNVEV (reference sequence). The CDR3 length is 17 residues. The CDR3 is CASSLSGTGALYNEQFF. CDR3 DNA sequence: TGTGCCAGCAGTTTATCGGGTACAGGGGCCCTATACAATGAGCAGTTCTTC.

This clone was seen once. The V and J genes are TRBV27 and TRBJ1-1; TRBD1 might be the D (6 bases). Trimming removed 7 bases from V and 2 bases from J, with 17 bases in between. The CDR3 is 15 residues long. The germline CDR1 and CDR2 sequences are MNHEY and SMNVEV (reference sequence). CDR3 DNA: TGTGCCAGCATCCTAACGACAGGCCTCAACACTGAAGCTTTCTTT. Translated, it gives CASILTTGLNTEAFF.

The chain recombines TRBV7-2 with TRBJ1-1; D call uncertain. The CDR3 totals 14 residues. The V end lost 5 bases, the J end lost 5 bases, and 15 bases lay between the germline ends. Germline lookup yields CDR1 SGHTA and CDR2 FQGNSA. The CDR3 region is CASSLLRPGTEAFF. The CDR3 DNA is TGTGCCAGCAGCCTCCTCCGGCCCGGAACTGAAGCTTTCTTT.

The table lists this clone with a count of one. The CDR3 sequence is CASSDYGGGNTIYF. The DNA for the CDR3 is TGTGCCAGCAGCGACTATGGGGGTGGAAACACCATATATTTT. This chain connects TRBV5-4 to TRBJ1-3, with a possible D match to TRBD1 (5 bases). V was trimmed by 4 bases and J by 3 bases, leaving 11 bases between them. Per germline, CDR1 SGHNT and CDR2 YYREEE (reference sequence). CDR3 length equals 14 residues. Drawing the rest from reference TRBV5-4 and TRBJ1-3, the complete variable domain is ETGVTQSPTHLIKTRGQQVTLRCSSQSGHNTVSWYQQALGQGPQFIFQYYREEENGRGNFPPRFSGLQFPNYSSELNVNALELDDSALYLCASSDYGGGNTIYFGEGSWLTVV.

The chain joins TRBV14 to TRBJ2-7; 8 positions agree with TRBD1. This CDR3 is built from 15 residues. With 4 bases clipped from V and 5 bases from J, the junction kept 10 bases outside the gene matches. Germline lookup yields CDR1 SGHDN and CDR2 FVKESK. The CDR3 sequence: CASSRQRDRRHEQYF. CDR3 nucleotides: TGTGCCAGCAGCCGTCAGAGGGACAGGCGACACGAGCAGTACTTC. The variable domain in full, with the rest retrieved from reference TRBV14 and TRBJ2-7, is EAGVTQFPSHSVIEKGQTVTLRCDPISGHDNLYWYRRVMGKEIKFLLHFVKESKQDESGMPNNRFLAERTGGTYSTLKVQPAELEDSGVYFCASSRQRDRRHEQYFGPGTRLTVT.

This clone appeared a single time. CDR3 protein: CATSSRGRNEQFF. CDR3 DNA: TGTGCCACCAGCTCCCGGGGTCGCAATGAGCAGTTCTTC. The chain is built from TRBV24-1 and TRBJ2-1; maybe TRBD2 (5 bases). Germline lookup yields CDR1 KGHDR and CDR2 SFDVKD. The CDR3 is made up of 13 amino acids. Trimming took 7 bases from V and 6 from J, leaving 12 bases between them.

The V gene is TRBV18, the J gene TRBJ2-7, with D maybe TRBD1 (5 bases). The CDR3 has 14 amino acids. The V gene's germline CDR1 is KGHSH and CDR2 LQKENI. Between the trimmed V and J ends, which lost 4 bases and 2 bases, there was a span of 12 bases. The CDR3 nucleotides read TGTGCCAGCTCACGCGGACATGAGCCCTACGAGCAGTACTTC. This sequence encodes CASSRGHEPYEQYF.

The rearrangement joins TRBV27 to TRBJ1-5; D is undetermined. The V gene lost 3 bases and the J gene lost 2 bases, with 5 bases spanning the gap. Germline V gene sequence: CDR1 MNHEY, CDR2 SMNVEV (reference sequence). The length of the CDR3 is 13 residues. The CDR3 bases are TGTGCCAGCAGTTTTGGTGGCAATCAGCCCCAGCATTTT. Translating gives CASSFGGNQPQHF.

The V gene is TRBV19, the J gene TRBJ2-2; possibly TRBD1 or TRBD2 for D (5 bases each). The V end lost 6 bases, the J end lost 7 bases, and 18 bases lay between the germline ends. The CDR3 spans 15 residues. The germline CDR1 and CDR2 sequences are LNHDA and SQIVND (reference sequence). CDR3 nucleotides: TGTGCCAGTAGACCCCACCAGGGTGCGGGCGGGGAGCTGTTTTTT. Encoded protein: CASRPHQGAGGELFF.

The chain employs TRBV5-1 and TRBJ2-5, with 9 bases fitting TRBD2. The V gene end was trimmed by 4 bases and the J gene end by 1 base; junction bases not matched to a gene: 8. The CDR3 runs 16 residues. CDR1 SGHRS and CDR2 YFSETQ come from the germline V gene. The CDR3 nucleotides read TGCGCCAGCAGCCGTATTCCGGGACTAGCCCAAGAGACCCAGTACTTC. Its translation is CASSRIPGLAQETQYF. Looking up the rest from reference TRBV5-1 and TRBJ2-5 gives the full variable domain: KAGVTQTPRYLIKTRGQQVTLSCSPISGHRSVSWYQQTPGQGLQFLFEYFSETQRNKGNFPGRFSGRQFSNSRSEMNVSTLELGDSALYLCASSRIPGLAQETQYFGPGTRLLVL.

Concerning this clone itself: A read error may produce the germline difference seen at one junction end. V is TRBV7-7 and J is TRBJ1-1, with a tentative D call TRBD1 (5 bases). The CDR3 sequence is 13 residues long. Germline V gene data show CDR1 as SSHAT and CDR2 as FNYEAQ (reference sequence). CDR3 loop: CASSLQGGTEAFF. In DNA form, the CDR3 reads TGTGCTAGCAGCCTCCAGGGAGGAACTGAAGCTTTCTTT.

The rearrangement links TRBV28 to TRBJ1-5; 12 positions match TRBD1. The germline gives CDR1 MDHEN, CDR2 SYDVKM. V lost 6 bases and J lost 6; bases outside the gene matches: 6. The CDR3 is made up of 15 amino acids. CDR3 in DNA: TGTGCCAGCAGGGGACAGGGGGCTCTAGGTCAGCCCCAGCATTTT. This codes for CASRGQGALGQPQHF.

V usage is TRBV12-5 and J usage is TRBJ1-2; D perhaps matches TRBD1 (5 bases). Germline-derived CDR1 and CDR2 are LGHNT and FRNRAP. V lost 4 bases and J 4 bases, leaving 13 bases between the germline ends. The CDR3 is 14 amino acids. Here the CDR3 reads CASGSGPSGYGYTF. The CDR3 nucleotides are TGTGCTAGTGGTTCGGGGCCTTCTGGCTATGGCTACACCTTC.

This chain joins TRBV11-3 and TRBJ2-1; D perhaps matches TRBD1 (6 bases). The CDR3 has 14 amino acids. With 5 bases removed from V and 1 base from J, the gap between germline ends came to 9 bases. The germline CDR1 and CDR2 sequences are SGHNT and YENEEA. CDR3 coding DNA: TGTGCCAGCAGCCTCACAGGGTCCTACAATGAGCAGTTCTTC. As protein: CASSLTGSYNEQFF.

J is TRBJ2-7 and V is TRBV19; 8 bases agree with TRBD2. CDR3 length equals 15 residues. Germline assignment: CDR1 LNHDA and CDR2 SQIVND (reference sequence). J lost 0 bases, V lost 3 bases, and 4 bases had no gene match. This CDR3 is CASSIVREGSYEQYF. The CDR3 DNA is TGTGCCAGTAGTATCGTCCGGGAGGGCTCCTACGAGCAGTACTTC.

The chain combines TRBV12-5 with TRBJ2-5, with 7 bases lining up with TRBD1. V lost 1 base and J lost 4; bases outside the gene matches: 3. CDR1 is LGHNT, CDR2 FRNRAP, per germline. The CDR3 contains 14 residues. CDR3 residues: CASGLGDSVETQYF. Here the CDR3 DNA reads TGTGCTAGTGGTTTGGGGGACAGCGTAGAGACCCAGTACTTC. Complete variable domain (other parts from reference TRBV12-5 and TRBJ2-5): DARVTQTPRHKVTEMGQEVTMRCQPILGHNTVFWYRQTMMQGLELLAYFRNRAPLDDSGMPKDRFSAEMPDATLATLKIQPSEPRDSAVYFCASGLGDSVETQYFGPGTRLLVL.

The chain joins TRBV20-1 to TRBJ2-5; D not resolved. The CDR3 runs 11 residues. The V gene's germline CDR1 is DFQATT and CDR2 SNEGSKA (reference sequence). For the CDR3, the DNA is TGCAGAGCAGGAGTTGGAGAGACCCAGTACTTC. Protein product: CRAGVGETQYF.

This clone was found once. Distinct nucleotide sequences in the sample also encode this CDR3. The chain links TRBV9 to TRBJ2-7, with D perhaps TRBD2 (6 bases). The CDR3 has 13 amino acids. CDR1 is SGDLS and CDR2 is YYNGEE in the germline V gene. Deletions cut 2 bases from V and 2 bases from J, with 8 bases between. The CDR3 sequence is CASSVGLTYEQYF. CDR3 DNA sequence: TGTGCCAGCAGCGTGGGACTTACCTACGAGCAGTACTTC. The whole variable domain, filled in from reference TRBV9 and TRBJ2-7, reads DSGVTQTPKHLITATGQRVTLRCSPRSGDLSVYWYQQSLDQGLQFLIQYYNGEERAKGNILERFSAQQFPDLHSELNLSSLELGDSALYFCASSVGLTYEQYFGPGTRLTVT.

The rearrangement joins TRBV7-8 to TRBJ2-3; D is perhaps TRBD2 (5 bases). This CDR3 has 15 residues. V was shortened by 3 bases and J by 4 bases, with 14 bases between the two germline ends. Germline CDR1 reads SGHVS; CDR2 reads FQNEAQ. CDR3 nucleotides: TGTGCCAGCAGCTTCCCCTCGGGGTCCCCAGATACGCAGTATTTT. Translated, it gives CASSFPSGSPDTQYF.

The chain carries TRBV14 and TRBJ2-4; D gene uncertain. Germline CDR1 and CDR2: SGHDN and FVKESK. The CDR3 contains 13 residues. Trimming took 0 bases from V and 5 from J, leaving 5 bases between them. The DNA for the CDR3 is TGTGCCAGCAGCCAAGAAATCGAAAACATTCAGTACTTC. Translating gives CASSQEIENIQYF.

This clone was counted once. The V gene is TRBV19, the J gene TRBJ2-2; D not resolved. Trimming took 5 bases from V and 0 from J, leaving 13 bases between them. The CDR3 runs 16 residues. Per the germline V gene, CDR1 is LNHDA and CDR2 is SQIVND (reference sequence). CDR3 coding DNA: TGTGCCAGTAGTTCCCGGCGCGATACGAACACCGGGGAGCTGTTTTTT. Amino acids: CASSSRRDTNTGELFF.

J is TRBJ1-2 and V is TRBV10-3, with TRBD1 matching 9 bases. The length of the CDR3 is 12 residues. The junction had 2 bases not matched to a gene; V was cut back by 5 bases and J by 7 bases. In germline, CDR1 is ENHRY, CDR2 SYGVKD. As DNA, the CDR3 is TGTGCCATCAGTCCGGGACAGGGTGGCTACACCTTC. As protein: CAISPGQGGYTF.

V usage is TRBV7-2 and J usage is TRBJ1-1; TRBD1 is a possible D gene (6 bases). Trimming stripped 1 base from V and 0 bases from J, with 9 bases between. CDR1 and CDR2 from the germline V gene are SGHTA and FQGNSA. The CDR3 length is 15 residues. The CDR3 reads CASSLVDRLNTEAFF. The CDR3 bases are TGTGCCAGCAGCTTAGTAGACAGGTTGAACACTGAAGCTTTCTTT. Drawing the rest from reference TRBV7-2 and TRBJ1-1, the complete variable domain is GAGVSQSPSNKVTEKGKDVELRCDPISGHTALYWYRQSLGQGLEFLIYFQGNSAPDKSGLPSDRFSAERTGGSVSTLTIQRTQQEDSAVYLCASSLVDRLNTEAFFGQGTRLTVV.

V gene TRBV15 combines with J gene TRBJ2-1; either TRBD1 or TRBD2 may fit D (5 bases each). CDR1 and CDR2 (germline): LNHNV, YYDKDF (reference sequence). CDR3 size: 15 residues. V was trimmed by 3 bases and J by 10 bases, leaving 19 bases between them. The CDR3: CATSRGPLGSGEQFF. In DNA, the CDR3 is TGTGCCACCAGCAGGGGACCGTTGGGAAGTGGAGAGCAGTTCTTC.